Below, 27 T cell receptor beta chains from the same sample are listed, as sequenced in a study of chemoradiotherapy in HPV16-positive cancers. TCRdb's table, derived via immunoSEQ multiplex PCR, lists solely in-frame clones and lacks some. The table shows approximately 1,500 clones, with 70% to 90% occurring only once. The sample was tumor tissue, taken from a patient who underwent chemoradiotherapy. These receptors were obtained from a human donor with HPV-associated anogenital cancer.

V usage is TRBV2 and J usage is TRBJ2-7, with 10 nucleotides matching TRBD2. V gave up 9 bases and J gave up 0 bases; unmatched junction bases: 2. This CDR3 is 13 amino acids long. Germline V gene sequence: CDR1 SNHLY, CDR2 FYNNEI. CDR3: CASSGRLSYEQYF. The CDR3 bases are TGTGCCAGTAGCGGGAGGCTCTCCTACGAGCAGTACTTC. Full variable domain (outside the CDR3, taken from reference TRBV2 and TRBJ2-7): EPEVTQTPSHQVTQMGQEVILRCVPISNHLYFYWYRQILGQKVEFLVSFYNNEISEKSEIFDDQFSVERPDGSNFTLKIRSTKLEDSAMYFCASSGRLSYEQYFGPGTRLTVT.

This clone was observed once. This CDR3 reads CASSSPGRSSTDTQYF. CDR3 nucleotides: TGTGCCAGCAGCTCACCGGGACGGAGTAGCACAGATACGCAGTATTTT. The chain is built from TRBV5-4 and TRBJ2-3, with D perhaps matching TRBD1 or TRBD2 (5 bases each). Trimming removed 3 bases at V and 0 bases at J, with 14 bases between. Germline CDR1 and CDR2: SGHNT and YYREEE (reference sequence). The length of the CDR3 is 16 residues.

Here the CDR3 reads CASSLDLGNYEQYF. The CDR3 region has the DNA TGTGCCAGCAGCTTAGATCTGGGGAACTACGAGCAGTACTTC. The V call is TRBV11-2, the J call TRBJ2-7; no definite D call. Per the germline V gene, CDR1 is SGHAT and CDR2 is FQNNGV. V lost 0 bases to trimming and J lost 3 bases, with 9 bases between them. The CDR3 sequence is 14 residues long.

V is TRBV28 and J is TRBJ2-5; possible D gene TRBD1, 6 bases. With 4 bases removed from V and 2 bases from J, the gap between germline ends came to 14 bases. CDR3 length: 15 amino acids. Germline V gives CDR1 MDHEN, CDR2 SYDVKM. CDR3 nucleotides: TGTGCCAGCAGTTCAAGAACAGGGACACAAGAGACCCAGTACTTC. It codes for CASSSRTGTQETQYF.

The count of this clone is one. This CDR3 is CASRRRQDDSNYGYTF. The CDR3, as DNA: TGCGCCAGCAGACGGAGACAGGACGATTCTAACTATGGCTACACCTTC. V usage is TRBV5-1 and J usage is TRBJ1-2; possibly TRBD1 for D (6 bases). Germline CDR1 is SGHRS and CDR2 is YFSETQ. This CDR3 has 16 residues. V was clipped by 5 bases and J by 0 bases, with 17 bases between them. Drawing the rest from reference TRBV5-1 and TRBJ1-2, the complete variable domain is KAGVTQTPRYLIKTRGQQVTLSCSPISGHRSVSWYQQTPGQGLQFLFEYFSETQRNKGNFPGRFSGRQFSNSRSEMNVSTLELGDSALYLCASRRRQDDSNYGYTFGSGTRLTVV.

The rearrangement joins TRBV5-5 to TRBJ1-3; no firm D call. Germline-derived CDR1 and CDR2 are SGHKS and YYEKEE (reference sequence). This CDR3 region has 17 residues. Trimming removed 4 bases from V and 0 bases from J, with 17 bases in between. CDR3 nucleotide sequence: TGTGCCAGCAGCCCCGCGCCCCCGGGGAGCTCTGGAAACACCATATATTTT. It yields the protein CASSPAPPGSSGNTIYF.

The rearrangement uses TRBV30 and TRBJ1-6; D not resolved. The V gene's germline CDR1 is GTSNPN and CDR2 SVGIG (reference sequence). This CDR3 is built from 13 residues. DNA for the CDR3: TGTGCATCTGCTCCCCCCTATAATTCACCCCTCCACTTT. The encoded protein is CASAPPYNSPLHF.

The chain uses TRBV11-2 and TRBJ1-1, with unresolved D. Germline CDR1 reads SGHAT; CDR2 reads FQNNGV. The CDR3 covers 14 residues. The V end lost 5 bases, the J end lost 0 bases, and 10 bases lay between the germline ends. The CDR3 sequence: CASSTGRVNTEAFF. The CDR3, as DNA: TGTGCCAGCAGCACCGGACGGGTGAACACTGAAGCTTTCTTT.

V is TRBV7-9 and J is TRBJ2-2, with D possibly TRBD1 on 6 matching bases. The germline V gene encodes CDR1 SEHNR and CDR2 FQNEAQ (reference sequence). CDR3 length: 14 residues. V lost 4 bases to trimming and J lost 3 bases, with 9 bases between them. In DNA form, the CDR3 reads TGTGCCAGCAGCTACGCAGGGGACACCGGGGAGCTGTTTTTT. Protein product: CASSYAGDTGELFF.

This sequence joins TRBV4-1 and TRBJ2-2; 7 nucleotides line up with TRBD2. CDR3 length equals 14 residues. Germline CDR1 MGHRA, CDR2 YSYEKL. V shed 0 bases, J shed 7 bases, and the junction held 2 bases outside the gene matches. The CDR3 protein is CASSQDRTSGELFF. The CDR3 DNA reads as TGCGCCAGCAGCCAAGACCGGACTAGCGGGGAGCTGTTTTTT.

V is TRBV5-1 and J is TRBJ1-4; TRBD1 is a possible D gene (5 bases). V was trimmed by 3 bases and J by 4 bases, leaving 13 bases between them. Germline assignment: CDR1 SGHRS and CDR2 YFSETQ. The CDR3 is 15 amino acids. The CDR3: CASSSRGQDNEKLFF. For the CDR3, the DNA is TGCGCCAGCAGCTCCCGGGGCCAAGATAATGAAAAACTGTTTTTT.

The J gene is TRBJ1-6, the V gene TRBV7-9; tentative D call: TRBD1 (5 bases). CDR1 SEHNR and CDR2 FQNEAQ come from the germline V gene (reference sequence). The V and J ends lost 6 bases and 2 bases respectively, with 14 bases between them. The CDR3 covers 16 residues. CDR3 coding DNA: TGTGCCAGCAGTCCGATGGGGGACGCCTATAATTCACCCCTCCACTTT. It yields the protein CASSPMGDAYNSPLHF.

The chain is built from TRBV18 and TRBJ1-1; D may be TRBD1 (6 bases). Trimming removed 2 bases from V and 3 bases from J, with 10 bases in between. Germline CDR1 is KGHSH and CDR2 is LQKENI. CDR3 size: 14 residues. CDR3 sequence: CASSPTGRDTEAFF. Here the CDR3 DNA reads TGTGCCAGCTCACCAACAGGGAGGGACACTGAAGCTTTCTTT.

This rearrangement joins TRBV25-1 to TRBJ2-1, with D possibly TRBD1 on 8 matching bases. This CDR3 is 12 amino acids long. Per germline, CDR1 MGHDK and CDR2 SYGVNS. Deletions cut 11 bases from V and 6 bases from J, with 14 bases between. CDR3 in DNA: TGTGCCTCGGACAGGGAGGGCAATGAGCAGTTCTTC. Its protein product is CASDREGNEQFF.

The chain uses TRBV7-3 and TRBJ2-2; 12 bases line up with TRBD2. Germline CDR1 reads SGHTA; CDR2 reads FQGTGA. CDR3 length: 15 amino acids. The trim removed 8 bases at V and 1 base at J, leaving 2 bases unmatched. CDR3 in amino acids: CASQTSGGNTGELFF. For the CDR3, the DNA is TGTGCCAGCCAGACTAGCGGGGGGAACACCGGGGAGCTGTTTTTT.

V and J are TRBV10-2 and TRBJ2-5, with D perhaps matching TRBD1 (7 bases). Germline-derived CDR1 and CDR2 are WSHSY and SAAADI. V gave up 3 bases and J gave up 1 base, with 12 bases separating them. The CDR3 extends over 15 amino acids. CDR3 sequence (DNA): TGCGCCAGCAGTGATCAGGAGGGGGCCCAAGAGACCCAGTACTTC. The encoded protein is CASSDQEGAQETQYF.

This chain joins TRBV19 and TRBJ1-5; 7 bases agree with TRBD1. The germline CDR1 and CDR2 sequences are LNHDA and SQIVND (reference sequence). This CDR3 comprises 16 residues. V lost 7 bases, J lost 2 bases, and 11 bases stayed unmatched. The CDR3 DNA reads TGTGCCAGTATACAGACGACAGGGCTTGGCAATCAGCCCCAGCATTTT. This translates into CASIQTTGLGNQPQHF. The complete variable domain, with remaining parts taken from reference TRBV19 and TRBJ1-5, reads DGGITQSPKYLFRKEGQNVTLSCEQNLNHDAMYWYRQDPGQGLRLIYYSQIVNDFQKGDIAEGYSVSREKKESFPLTVTSAQKNPTAFYLCASIQTTGLGNQPQHFGDGTRLSIL.

The CDR3 DNA reads TGTGCCAGCAGCCAAGATCACGAGGGCTACCAGCCCCAGCATTTT. Its protein product is CASSQDHEGYQPQHF. The rearrangement joins TRBV4-2 to TRBJ1-5; D gene ambiguous. CDR1 and CDR2 from the germline V gene are LGHNA and YNFKEQ. This CDR3 is 15 amino acids long. Trimming cost V 0 bases and J 7 bases, with 13 bases left between them.

The V and J genes are TRBV7-8 and TRBJ2-1, with D uncertain. CDR3 length: 14 residues. Germline V lookup: CDR1 SGHVS, CDR2 FQNEAQ. The V end lost 6 bases, the J end lost 5 bases, and 14 bases lay between the germline ends. DNA for the CDR3: TGTGCCAGCAGTTCCAGTCTGGGGAACAATGAGCAGTTCTTC. It specifies CASSSSLGNNEQFF.

J is TRBJ1-4 and V is TRBV2, with 7 bases fitting TRBD1. The length of the CDR3 is 14 residues. CDR1 is SNHLY and CDR2 is FYNNEI in the germline V gene. With V trimmed by 7 bases and J by 3 bases, 5 bases remained unmatched. CDR3 in DNA: TGTGCCAGCAATTCACAGGGGTCTAATGAAAAACTGTTTTTT. It encodes CASNSQGSNEKLFF.

The chain recombines TRBV11-2 with TRBJ2-7, with unresolved D. Deletions cut 5 bases from V and 2 bases from J, with 13 bases between. Germline V gives CDR1 SGHAT, CDR2 FQNNGV. This CDR3 has 14 residues. CDR3 region: CASSASMTPYEQYF. The CDR3 bases are TGTGCCAGCAGCGCCTCGATGACCCCCTACGAGCAGTACTTC.

The chain combines TRBV10-1 with TRBJ2-1; 8 positions agree with TRBD2. V was clipped by 0 bases and J by 12 bases; unmatched bases: 13. Germline V gene data show CDR1 as WNHNN and CDR2 as SYGVQD (reference sequence). The CDR3 has 16 amino acids. The CDR3 region is CASSESETSDVRGQFF. CDR3 in DNA: TGCGCCAGCAGTGAGTCTGAGACTAGCGACGTCCGGGGGCAGTTCTTC.

V usage is TRBV2 and J usage is TRBJ1-1, with TRBD1 matching over 7 bases. Germline loops: CDR1 SNHLY, CDR2 FYNNEI. Trimming removed 5 bases from V and 0 bases from J; junction bases left unmatched: 6. This CDR3 is 15 amino acids long. In nucleotides, the CDR3 is TGTGCCAGCAGTCAGAGACAGGGTATGAACACTGAAGCTTTCTTT. Its protein product is CASSQRQGMNTEAFF.

V and J are TRBV6-1 and TRBJ2-2; a weak D match, TRBD2 (5 bases). CDR1 is MNHNS and CDR2 is SASEGT in the germline V gene. The CDR3 is 13 amino acids. V was clipped by 6 bases and J by 5 bases, with 10 bases between them. Here the CDR3 DNA reads TGTGCCAGCAGCGGACGGGAAACCGGGGAGCTGTTTTTT. It translates to CASSGRETGELFF.

This clone has a single count. This chain uses TRBV7-2 with TRBJ2-1; the match to TRBD2 covers 8 bases. CDR1 and CDR2 (germline): SGHTA, FQGNSA. The CDR3 runs 15 residues. J gave up 3 bases and V 5 bases, and 6 bases lay outside the gene matches. CDR3 DNA: TGTGCCAGCAGCCGGGGGGGGATGAACTACAATGAGCAGTTCTTC. The encoded protein is CASSRGGMNYNEQFF.

J is TRBJ1-5 and V is TRBV6-1; the D gene is possibly TRBD1 (5 bases). The length of the CDR3 is 12 residues. V was pared by 4 bases and J by 6 bases, with 7 bases between. Looked up from germline, CDR1 is MNHNS and CDR2 is SASEGT. The CDR3 loop reads CASSVGGQPQHF. CDR3 nucleotides: TGTGCCAGCAGTGTTGGGGGTCAGCCCCAGCATTTT.

J is TRBJ2-1 and V is TRBV5-1; TRBD1 matches at 11 bases. The CDR3 is 13 amino acids. Germline CDR1 reads SGHRS; CDR2 reads YFSETQ. The J segment lost 16 bases and the V segment lost 1 base, leaving 7 bases of the junction unmatched. The CDR3 reads CASSLPDGTGGFF. The CDR3 DNA reads as TGCGCCAGCAGCTTGCCCGATGGGACAGGGGGATTCTTC.